A selection of T cell receptor beta chains follows, all from one sample in a study of early T cells in non-severe SARS-CoV-2 infection. MiXCR, applied by TCRdb to the 5' RACE reads, yields one record per CDR3 protein. The sample holds fewer than 30,000 distinct CDR3 sequences, roughly 5.6% seen once. Material for sequencing was whole blood. The receptors shown here come from an adult who was a healthcare worker with PCR-confirmed SARS-CoV-2 infection or an uninfected control (not recorded which). CDR3s include the opening cysteine and the closing phenylalanine or tryptophan. A D gene is named only where the DNA matches it firmly. The size field reads how often the clone was seen (once, few, many) or a class if it is expanded.

>.|TRBV29-1|TRBJ2-7|few
TGCAGCGTTGAAATCGGAGGGAGAAGAAACGAGCAGTACTTC
CSVEIGGRRNEQYF
>.|TRBV4-3|TRBJ2-1|many
TGCGCCAGCAGCCAAGCCCTGGGAGTTCGGGTCTTC
CASSQALGVRVF
>.|TRBV5-1|TRBJ2-5|many
TGCGCCAGCCGTCGGCTAGCAGAAGAGACCCAGTACTTC
CASRRLAEETQYF
>TRBD2|TRBV18|TRBJ2-3|many
TGTGCCAGCTCATCCTTAGCGGGAGAGGCGGATACGCAGTATTTT
CASSSLAGEADTQYF
>.|TRBV7-2|TRBJ1-3|many
TGTGCCAGCAGCTTAACAATCGCTGGAAACACCATATATTTT
CASSLTIAGNTIYF
>.|TRBV7-9|TRBJ2-2|many
TGTGCCAGCAGCCCAGGTCCTTCCGGGGAGCTGTTTTTT
CASSPGPSGELFF
>TRBD1|TRBV11-2|TRBJ1-1|many
TGTGCCAGCAGCTTAGATGGGACAGCCCTTGACGCTTTCTTT
CASSLDGTALDAFF
>.|TRBV7-9|TRBJ2-7|many
TGTGCCAGCAGCTTAGCAGGAATAGACTACGAGCAGTACTTC
CASSLAGIDYEQYF
>.|TRBV11-2|TRBJ2-2|many
TGTGCCAGCAGCCCCCGAGGAGCGATAAACACCGGGGAGCTGTTTTTT
CASSPRGAINTGELFF
>.|TRBV28|TRBJ2-7|medium-sized
TGTGCCAGCAGTTCGGGGACGGGGAGTTACGAGCAGTACTTC
CASSSGTGSYEQYF
>.|TRBV24-1|TRBJ2-7|many
TGTGCCACCAGTGATGGCGACGGCTCCTACGAGCAGTACTTC
CATSDGDGSYEQYF
>.|TRBV6-1|TRBJ1-3|many
TGTGCCAGCAGTCGAGACAGCTCTGGAAACACCATATATTTT
CASSRDSSGNTIYF
>.|TRBV7-9|TRBJ1-1|many
TGTGCCAGCAGCTTAGACAGGCCTGAAGCTTTCTTT
CASSLDRPEAFF
>.|TRBV6-1|TRBJ1-2|few
TGTGCCAGCAGACCCGACAGGCTCTATGGCTACACCTTC
CASRPDRLYGYTF
>.|TRBV7-9|TRBJ1-4|many
TGTGCCAGCAGCTTATCAGGGGCGAGAACTAATGAAAAACTGTTTTTT
CASSLSGARTNEKLFF
>TRBD1|TRBV7-2|TRBJ1-6|many
TGTGCCAGCAGCTTAGCGGCAGGGGGCAGTTCACCCCTCCACTTT
CASSLAAGGSSPLHF
>TRBD1|TRBV4-1|TRBJ1-2|few
TGCGCCAGCAGCCACCCCGGACAGGCCTATGGCTACACCTTC
CASSHPGQAYGYTF